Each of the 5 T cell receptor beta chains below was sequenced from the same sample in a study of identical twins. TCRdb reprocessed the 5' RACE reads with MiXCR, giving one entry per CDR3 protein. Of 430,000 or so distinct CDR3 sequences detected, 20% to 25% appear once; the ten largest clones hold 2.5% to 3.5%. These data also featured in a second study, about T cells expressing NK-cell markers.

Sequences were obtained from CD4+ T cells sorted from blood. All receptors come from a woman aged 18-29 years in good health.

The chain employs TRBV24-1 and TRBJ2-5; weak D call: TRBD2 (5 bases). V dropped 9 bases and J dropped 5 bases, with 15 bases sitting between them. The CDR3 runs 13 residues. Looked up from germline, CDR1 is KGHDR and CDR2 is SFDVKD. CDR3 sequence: CATGPRGQETQYF. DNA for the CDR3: TGTGCCACCGGGCCCCGCGGGCAGGAGACCCAGTACTTC.

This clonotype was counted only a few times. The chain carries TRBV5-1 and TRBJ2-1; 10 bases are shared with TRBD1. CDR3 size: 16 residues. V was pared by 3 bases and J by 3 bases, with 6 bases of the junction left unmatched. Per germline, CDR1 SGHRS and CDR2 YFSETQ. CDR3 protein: CASSSEWDRGYNEQFF. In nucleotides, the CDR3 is TGCGCCAGCAGCTCGGAGTGGGACAGGGGCTACAATGAGCAGTTCTTC.

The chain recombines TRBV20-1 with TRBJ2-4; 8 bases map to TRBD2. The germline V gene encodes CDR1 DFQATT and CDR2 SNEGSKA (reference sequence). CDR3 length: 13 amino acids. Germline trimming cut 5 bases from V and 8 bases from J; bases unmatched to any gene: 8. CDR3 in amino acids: CSAPTSGGDIQYF. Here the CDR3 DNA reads TGCAGTGCTCCGACCAGCGGGGGCGACATTCAGTACTTC.

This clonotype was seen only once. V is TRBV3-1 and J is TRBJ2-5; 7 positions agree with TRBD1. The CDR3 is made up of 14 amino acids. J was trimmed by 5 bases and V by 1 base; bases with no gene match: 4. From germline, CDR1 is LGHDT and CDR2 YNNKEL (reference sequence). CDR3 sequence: CASSQVGGGETQYF. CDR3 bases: TGTGCCAGCAGCCAAGTAGGGGGCGGGGAGACCCAGTACTTC.

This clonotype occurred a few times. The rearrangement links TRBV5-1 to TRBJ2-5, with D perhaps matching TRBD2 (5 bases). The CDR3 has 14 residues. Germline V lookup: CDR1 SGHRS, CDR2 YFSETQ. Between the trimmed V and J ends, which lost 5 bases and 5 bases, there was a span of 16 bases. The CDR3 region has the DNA TGCGCCAGCAGTCGAATACTAGATGGGGAGACCCAGTACTTC. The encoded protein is CASSRILDGETQYF.